This T cell receptor (beta chain) originates from a study of cytomegalovirus exposure and HLA in healthy donors. The CDR3 loop spans 13 amino acids. The V and J ends lost 5 bases and 3 bases respectively, with 8 bases between them. Germline CDR1 SGHNT, CDR2 YENEEA. Overall study findings and caveats: There were several of the most significant clusters that appeared linked to common viral pathogens in a later analysis. Accurate prediction of HLA-A and HLA-B alleles (for most subjects) was reportedly achieved from TCR beta sequences.

A multiplex PCR was run with 60 Vbeta primers and 13 Jbeta primers. Data came from immunoSEQ multiplex PCR; TCRdb stores just in-frame clones and leaves some out. The table lists about 130,000 clones, around 70% of them singletons, with 2% to 2.5% in the top ten. A word on this clone: The antigen is undetermined.

The V and J genes are TRBV11-3 and TRBJ1-3, with D maybe TRBD1 (6 bases). The sample consisted of PBMCs. The receptor was isolated from a woman between 55 and 75 years old in good health and CMV-seropositive. Here the CDR3 reads CASSAGDGNTIYF. CDR3 DNA sequence: TGTGCCAGCAGCGCAGGGGATGGAAACACCATATATTTT.